Listed below are T cell receptor beta chains from one sample, sequenced in a study of cytomegalovirus exposure and HLA in healthy donors. The repertoire was sequenced with immunoSEQ multiplex PCR; TCRdb's copy has only in-frame clones and lacks some. The table shows around 100,000 clones, with over 60% occurring only once. Sequenced: PBMCs. These receptors were collected from a female donor in good health and CMV-seropositive. Each CDR3 is given with its conserved first and last residue. The D gene is left open where the match is weak. Rows give clone size only sometimes, using once, few, many, or a class for an expanded clone.

>TRBV6-5|TRBJ2-1|TRBD2|-
TGTGCCAGCAGTTCCCGACTAGCTGTATACAATGAGCAGTTCTTC
CASSSRLAVYNEQFF
>TRBV7-2|TRBJ1-5|-|-
TGTGCCAGCAGCTTAGTAAGCAATCAGCCCCAGCATTTT
CASSLVSNQPQHF
>TRBV19|TRBJ1-1|-|-
TGTGCCAGTAACCCTCAGGGTGGGAACACTGAAGCTTTCTTT
CASNPQGGNTEAFF
>TRBV30|TRBJ1-4|-|-
TGTGCCTGGAGTGCCCCCCGGGGGAATGAAAAACTGTTTTTT
CAWSAPRGNEKLFF
>TRBV10-3|TRBJ2-7|-|-
TGTGCCATCAGCTCAAGTAAGGGGGTCGTCTACGAGCAGTACTTC
CAISSSKGVVYEQYF
>TRBV10-3|TRBJ2-3|TRBD1|-
TGTGCCATCAGTGTATTGGGGGGACAGGGGGTTACAGATACGCAGTATTTT
CAISVLGGQGVTDTQYF
>TRBV12-5|TRBJ2-2|TRBD2|-
TGTGCTAGTGGTTTGACATCTAGCGGGATATCTCCGGGGGAGCTGTTTTTT
CASGLTSSGISPGELFF
>TRBV28|TRBJ1-2|-|-
TGTGCCAGCAGTTTGGGGGCAGTCGACTATGGCTACACCTTC
CASSLGAVDYGYTF
>TRBV6-5|TRBJ1-1|TRBD1|-
TGTGCCAGCGGACCGGACAGGGGGCAGCAGGCTGAAGCTTTCTTT
CASGPDRGQQAEAFF
>TRBV10-3|TRBJ1-1|-|-
TGTGCCATCAACGACCCGGGACACGCAAGGACTGAAGCTTTCTTT
CAINDPGHARTEAFF
>TRBV9|TRBJ1-2|TRBD1|-
TGTGCCAGCAGCTCCACACGGGGACAGGGATTTAGCTACACCTTC
CASSSTRGQGFSYTF
>TRBV19|TRBJ1-1|TRBD1|-
TGTGCCAGTAGTTCAAGGACAGGGGGCGGAGGGGGAGCTTTCTTT
CASSSRTGGGGGAFF
>TRBV6-5|TRBJ2-3|-|-
TGTGCCAGCGGAAGTAGCGGACGCACAGATACGCAGTATTTT
CASGSSGRTDTQYF
>TRBV5-5|TRBJ2-7|-|few
TGTGCCAGCAGCTTGGGATACGGTTCTTACTTC
CASSLGYGSYF
>TRBV29-1|TRBJ2-2|-|few
TGCAGCGTTGCGGCGGGCACCGGGGAGCTGTTTTTT
CSVAAGTGELFF
>TRBV18|TRBJ1-4|-|-
TGTGCCAGCTCACCGAGGAGGGGTACTAATGAAAAACTGTTTTTT
CASSPRRGTNEKLFF
>TRBV18|TRBJ1-4|TRBD1|-
TGTGCCAGCTCACCTACGGACAGGGGTGATGAAAAACTGTTTTTT
CASSPTDRGDEKLFF
>TRBV23-1|TRBJ1-2|TRBD1|-
TGCGCCAGCAGTCAATCTGGGGCCTGGACAGGGGGGTGCTACACCTTC
CASSQSGAWTGGCYTF
>TRBV25-1|TRBJ2-7|-|few
TGTGCCAGCAGTGAGGGGCAGGGGTCCTACGAGCAGTACTTC
CASSEGQGSYEQYF
>TRBV29-1|TRBJ2-7|TRBD2|few
TGCAGCGTCGTTAGCGGGACCAGCTCCTACGAGCAGTACTTC
CSVVSGTSSYEQYF
>TRBV6-1|TRBJ1-1|TRBD1|once
TGTGCCAGCAACACACAGGGGGCGCGGACTGAAGCTTTCTTT
CASNTQGARTEAFF
>TRBV4-3|TRBJ1-6|TRBD1|-
TGCGCCAGCAGCCAGACACCGGGACAGGGAATTTATAATTCACCCCTCCACTTT
CASSQTPGQGIYNSPLHF
>TRBV29-1|TRBJ2-7|-|-
TGCAGCGTTGCCGGGAGTTACGAGCAGTACTTC
CSVAGSYEQYF
>TRBV29-1|TRBJ1-1|TRBD1|-
TGCAGCGTGACAGGGACGCTTGAAAGTGACACTGAAGCTTTCTTT
CSVTGTLESDTEAFF
>TRBV15|TRBJ1-5|-|-
TGTGCCACCAGCAGAGATCTAGGAGGGAACGGTCAGCCCCAGCATTTT
CATSRDLGGNGQPQHF
>TRBV7-2|TRBJ1-2|-|-
TGTGCCAGCAGCGCGTCGAATCGGGGGTATGGCTACACCTTC
CASSASNRGYGYTF
>TRBV7-2|TRBJ1-1|-|-
TGTGCCAGCAGCTTAGGACAAGCGAACACTGAAGCTTTCTTT
CASSLGQANTEAFF
>TRBV29-1|TRBJ2-7|TRBD2|-
TGCAGCGTTCTAGGACTAGCGGGAGGGCGGGGTGGCTCCTACGAGCAGTACTTC
CSVLGLAGGRGGSYEQYF
>TRBV18|TRBJ1-1|-|-
TGTGCCAGCTCCCAAGCCGCGAGGAACACTGAAGCTTTCTTT
CASSQAARNTEAFF
>TRBV7-2|TRBJ1-2|TRBD1|-
TGTGCCAGCAGGGGGACAGGGACCTTGGGCGGCTACACCTTC
CASRGTGTLGGYTF